The 28 T cell receptor beta chains reported below all come from one sample, sequenced in a study of blood T cells in healthy people across ages. The second PCR ran roughly 6 to 11 cycles with a sample-barcoded 5' primer and J-beta primers. TCRdb itself ran the 5' RACE reads through MiXCR, one entry per CDR3 protein. The sample yields 1.5 million to 2 million distinct CDR3 sequences, around half seen once. Source material: blood. Receptors were obtained from a middle-aged woman in good health.

The rearrangement uses TRBV3-1 and TRBJ2-7; TRBD2 aligns across 12 bases. The V gene's germline CDR1 is LGHDT and CDR2 YNNKEL (reference sequence). V lost 5 bases and J lost 0; bases outside the gene matches: 11. The CDR3 contains 18 residues. The CDR3 is CASSKSLGLAGSSYEQYF. The CDR3 DNA reads as TGTGCCAGCAGCAAGAGTTTAGGACTAGCGGGGAGCTCCTACGAGCAGTACTTC.

This clonotype has a handful of counts. CDR3 in DNA: TGCAGTGCTCCGGTAGGGCGGGGGGGCACCTACAATGAGCAGTTCTTC. Translated, it gives CSAPVGRGGTYNEQFF. The rearrangement links TRBV20-1 to TRBJ2-1, with TRBD2 matching 9 bases. The CDR3 is 16 residues long. Germline CDR1 and CDR2: DFQATT and SNEGSKA (reference sequence). With V trimmed by 5 bases and J by 2 bases, 10 bases remained unmatched.

This chain uses TRBV7-2 with TRBJ2-1; no definite D call. CDR1 and CDR2 (germline): SGHTA, FQGNSA. V lost 1 base and J 8 bases, leaving 9 bases between the germline ends. This CDR3 has 13 amino acids. DNA of the CDR3: TGTGCCAGCAGCTTAGTTTTCGGATATGAGCAGTTCTTC. Protein product: CASSLVFGYEQFF.

V gene TRBV7-9 combines with J gene TRBJ1-4; D is possibly TRBD1 (5 bases). Germline V lookup: CDR1 SEHNR, CDR2 FQNEAQ (reference sequence). There are 19 residues in the CDR3. The germline V and J ends were trimmed by 5 bases and 0 bases, with 22 bases remaining between them. The CDR3: CASSHQRPGAKATNEKLFF. The CDR3 bases are TGTGCCAGCAGCCATCAACGCCCCGGGGCCAAGGCAACTAATGAAAAACTGTTTTTT. Full variable domain (remainder filled in from reference TRBV7-9 and TRBJ1-4): DTGVSQNPRHKITKRGQNVTFRCDPISEHNRLYWYRQTLGQGPEFLTYFQNEAQLEKSRLLSDRFSAERPKGSFSTLEIQRTEQGDSAMYLCASSHQRPGAKATNEKLFFGSGTQLSVL.

This clonotype came up a few times. The chain recombines TRBV4-3 with TRBJ2-7, with 9 bases lining up with TRBD1. The CDR3 totals 15 residues. With 0 bases clipped from V and 4 bases from J, the junction kept 4 bases outside the gene matches. The germline V gene has CDR1 LGHNA and CDR2 YSLEER. CDR3 nucleotide sequence: TGCGCCAGCAGCCAAGATACAGGGGGCTTATACGAGCAGTACTTC. Its protein is CASSQDTGGLYEQYF.

The chain joins TRBV12-3 or TRBV12-4 to TRBJ2-1, with D possibly TRBD2 on 5 matching bases. The CDR3 covers 15 residues. The ends were cut back, 1 base at V and 9 bases at J, with 16 bases in the middle. CDR3 in amino acids: CASSLGLLGRSEQFF. DNA for the CDR3: TGTGCCAGCAGTTTAGGTTTACTAGGTCGCAGTGAGCAGTTCTTC.

This clonotype is a singleton in its sample. The chain recombines TRBV6-1 with TRBJ2-1; D tentatively fits TRBD1 or TRBD2 (5 bases each). Trimming cost V 1 base and J 13 bases, with 17 bases left between them. The CDR3 loop spans 14 amino acids. Germline V gene sequence: CDR1 MNHNS, CDR2 SASEGT. CDR3 sequence (DNA): TGTGCCAGCAGTGAAGGGGCGAGCAGGGAGACCCAGTTCTTC. This gives the protein CASSEGASRETQFF.

For this clonotype: A single base separates this from a much larger clone, so it may be a read error. The chain carries TRBV10-3 and TRBJ2-5; D not resolved. The length of the CDR3 is 14 residues. Germline assignment: CDR1 ENHRY and CDR2 SYGVKD. The CDR3: CAISESGNQETLYF. The CDR3, as DNA: TGTGCCATCAGTGAGTCAGGGAACCAGGAGACCCTGTACTTC.

The chain couples TRBV6-5 to TRBJ1-2, with 7 bases matching TRBD1. CDR1 is MNHEY and CDR2 is SVGAGI in the germline V gene. CDR3 length equals 13 residues. V lost 7 bases and J lost 4; bases outside the gene matches: 6. The CDR3 protein is CASKQQGTYGYTF. CDR3 sequence (DNA): TGTGCCAGCAAACAACAGGGGACCTATGGCTACACCTTC.

This chain joins TRBV11-2 and TRBJ2-5; a possible D gene is TRBD1 (5 bases). Looked up from germline, CDR1 is SGHAT and CDR2 is FQNNGV. The V end was cut by 5 bases, the J end by 4 bases, with 14 bases between. The CDR3 is made up of 14 amino acids. CDR3 in DNA: TGTGCCAGCAGCCTCTCAGGGCAACCAGAGACCCAGTACTTC. Its protein product is CASSLSGQPETQYF. Complete variable domain (other parts from reference TRBV11-2 and TRBJ2-5): EAGVAQSPRYKIIEKRQSVAFWCNPISGHATLYWYQQILGQGPKLLIQFQNNGVVDDSQLPKDRFSAERLKGVDSTLKIQPAKLEDSAVYLCASSLSGQPETQYFGPGTRLLVL.

Comment on this clonotype: Since a much larger clone is just one base distant, this may be a read error. A read error is likely, as this CDR3 ends without the conserved phenylalanine or tryptophan. The V gene is TRBV7-2, the J gene TRBJ2-7; D might be TRBD1 or TRBD2, each matching 5 bases. Germline V CDR1 and CDR2: SGHTA, FQGNSA. V was shortened by 1 base and J by 1 base, with 8 bases between the two germline ends. The length of the CDR3 is 14 residues. CDR3 DNA: TGTGCCAGCAGCTTAGGGGACGGTTCCTACGAGCAGTACTTA. As protein: CASSLGDGSYEQYL.

The gene calls are TRBV6-2 or TRBV6-3 and TRBJ2-5; D gene ambiguous. Gene TRBJ2-4 matches the end of the DNA better, so the J call may be wrong. The germline V gene has CDR1 MNHEY and CDR2 SVGEGT. This CDR3 comprises 16 residues. CDR3 amino acids: CASSYSRCSQRNIQYF. CDR3 DNA: TGTGCCAGCAGTTACTCGAGATGTTCCCAGAGGAACATTCAGTACTTC.

The chain combines TRBV6-1 with TRBJ2-7; 7 nucleotides match TRBD1. Germline V gene sequence: CDR1 MNHNS, CDR2 SASEGT. The V segment lost 7 bases and the J segment 4 bases; nucleotides outside the gene matches: 7. CDR3 size: 13 residues. The CDR3 DNA follows: TGTGCCAGCAAAGAGACAGGGAGTTACGAGCAGTACTTC. Protein sequence: CASKETGSYEQYF.

Comments on this clonotype: At one end, the junction sequence differs from germline, possibly due to a read error. This chain links TRBV4-1 with TRBJ1-6; 7 positions agree with TRBD1. Per germline, CDR1 MGHRA and CDR2 YSYEKL. This CDR3 is built from 17 residues. CDR3 DNA sequence: TGCGCCTGCAGCCAACCACAGGGGAGCTCCTATAATTCACCCCTCCACTTT. Translated, it gives CACSQPQGSSYNSPLHF.

CDR3 sequence (DNA): TGCGCCAGCAGCCAAGAACCAGGCGTCGATTCACCCCTCCACTTT. Its protein is CASSQEPGVDSPLHF. The rearrangement uses TRBV4-3 and TRBJ1-6; D call uncertain. The V gene's germline CDR1 is LGHNA and CDR2 YSLEER. The CDR3 extends over 15 amino acids. V was pared by 0 bases and J by 8 bases, with 11 bases between.

V and J are TRBV5-6 and TRBJ2-5; weak D call: TRBD2 (6 bases). The ends were cut back, 3 bases at V and 0 bases at J, with 18 bases in the middle. The length of the CDR3 is 17 residues. Germline V CDR1 and CDR2: SGHDT, YYEEEE. The CDR3 region is CASSWSFEEGNQETQYF. Written as DNA, the CDR3 is TGTGCCAGCAGCTGGTCCTTTGAGGAGGGAAACCAAGAGACCCAGTACTTC. Drawing the rest from reference TRBV5-6 and TRBJ2-5, the complete variable domain is DAGVTQSPTHLIKTRGQQVTLRCSPKSGHDTVSWYQQALGQGPQFIFQYYEEEERQRGNFPDRFSGHQFPNYSSELNVNALLLGDSALYLCASSWSFEEGNQETQYFGPGTRLLVL.

Note on this clonotype: A much larger clone is a single base away; this may be a read error. The chain employs TRBV2 and TRBJ2-7; D is undetermined. The V end lost 1 base, the J end lost 3 bases, and 7 bases lay between the germline ends. The length of the CDR3 is 13 residues. The germline V gene encodes CDR1 SNHLY and CDR2 FYNNEI. This chain's CDR3 is CASSEEHVYEQYF. As DNA, the CDR3 is TGTGCCAGCAGTGAAGAACACGTCTACGAGCAGTACTTC.

This rearrangement joins TRBV25-1 to TRBJ1-2; D not certain. There are 16 residues in the CDR3. Deletions cut 8 bases from V and 0 bases from J, with 19 bases between. Germline V gene sequence: CDR1 MGHDK, CDR2 SYGVNS. Here the CDR3 DNA reads TGTGCCAGCTGTCCAGCCGAGATCTCTACTAACTATGGCTACACCTTC. Amino acid sequence: CASCPAEISTNYGYTF.

The chain employs TRBV29-1 and TRBJ1-2, with D tentatively TRBD1 (5 bases). This CDR3 contains 15 residues. V was shortened by 1 base and J by 4 bases, with 16 bases between the two germline ends. The germline V gene encodes CDR1 SQVTM and CDR2 ANQGSEA. CDR3 protein: CSVEGTGGKTYGYTF. In nucleotides, the CDR3 is TGCAGCGTTGAAGGGACGGGGGGGAAAACCTATGGCTACACCTTC.

This clonotype occurred a few times. This chain joins TRBV7-9 and TRBJ2-5; TRBD2 aligns across 7 bases. The V segment lost 3 bases and the J segment 3 bases; nucleotides outside the gene matches: 4. Germline values: CDR1 SEHNR, CDR2 FQNEAQ (reference sequence). CDR3 length: 14 amino acids. CDR3 sequence reads: CASSLIAGEETQYF. The CDR3 bases are TGTGCCAGCAGCTTGATCGCGGGGGAAGAGACCCAGTACTTC.

The chain recombines TRBV6-5 with TRBJ2-4; D is ambiguous. CDR3 size: 14 residues. Trimming took off 4 bases at V and 2 bases at J, with 9 bases between the two ends. Germline CDR1 and CDR2: MNHEY and SVGAGI. CDR3 sequence reads: CASSSRLTKNIQYF. The CDR3 DNA is TGTGCCAGCAGTTCCCGGCTCACCAAAAACATTCAGTACTTC.

This clonotype was seen a few times. The CDR3, as DNA: TGCAGTGCTAGCTCACTCCTGAACTATGGCTACACCTTC. The encoded protein is CSASSLLNYGYTF. The chain joins TRBV20-1 to TRBJ1-2, with D uncertain. Looked up from germline, CDR1 is DFQATT and CDR2 is SNEGSKA (reference sequence). The V end lost 3 bases, the J end lost 2 bases, and 10 bases lay between the germline ends. The CDR3 spans 13 residues.

This clonotype was recorded a few times. V usage is TRBV20-1 and J usage is TRBJ2-3; TRBD2 matches at 11 bases. Germline trimming cut 3 bases from V and 5 bases from J; bases unmatched to any gene: 10. CDR1 is DFQATT and CDR2 is SNEGSKA in the germline V gene (reference sequence). The CDR3 spans 16 residues. CDR3 region: CSASDLAGGSIDTQYF. The DNA of the CDR3 is TGCAGTGCTAGCGACCTAGCGGGGGGAAGTATAGATACGCAGTATTTT.

The chain is built from TRBV20-1 and TRBJ2-5; 8 bases are a match to TRBD2. Germline V lookup: CDR1 DFQATT, CDR2 SNEGSKA (reference sequence). This CDR3 has 16 residues. Losses at the gene ends were 5 bases for V and 4 bases for J; bases not matched to a gene: 15. Here the CDR3 reads CSAGLHMLAGIETQYF. CDR3 DNA sequence: TGCAGTGCTGGCCTTCATATGTTAGCGGGGATAGAGACCCAGTACTTC.

The V and J genes are TRBV20-1 and TRBJ2-5; 8 positions match TRBD2. The CDR3 consists of 13 residues. Unmatched junction bases numbered 2, after V lost 4 bases and J lost 1 base. The V gene's germline CDR1 is DFQATT and CDR2 SNEGSKA (reference sequence). The CDR3 region is CSATGGVQETQYF. CDR3 nucleotide sequence: TGCAGTGCTACCGGGGGGGTCCAAGAGACCCAGTACTTC.

The genes are TRBV12-5 and TRBJ1-2; possible D gene TRBD1, 5 bases. Germline V lookup: CDR1 LGHNT, CDR2 FRNRAP. The CDR3 sequence is 14 residues long. V was shortened by 1 base and J by 8 bases, with 14 bases between the two germline ends. The CDR3 nucleotides read TGTGCTAGTGGTTTGGAAGCAGGGAGGAACGGCTACACCTTC. It is translated as CASGLEAGRNGYTF.

The CDR3 protein is CASSYPGTGVNTEAFF. DNA of the CDR3: TGTGCCAGCAGTTACCCCGGGACAGGCGTGAACACTGAAGCTTTCTTT. J is TRBJ1-1 and V is TRBV6-5; 8 bases are shared with TRBD1. The ends lost 2 bases at V and 0 bases at J; junction bases unmatched: 5. The CDR3 sequence is 16 residues long. CDR1 and CDR2 from the germline V gene are MNHEY and SVGAGI.

This clonotype was seen a handful of times. The CDR3 DNA reads as TGCAGTGCTAGGACCGGGCCCGTCGGAAACATTCAGTACTTC. The encoded protein is CSARTGPVGNIQYF. The chain has TRBV20-1 and TRBJ2-4; D not resolved. The CDR3 is made up of 14 amino acids. From germline, CDR1 is DFQATT and CDR2 SNEGSKA (reference sequence). Trimming stripped 3 bases from V and 6 bases from J, with 15 bases between.